This T cell receptor beta chain came from a study of post-analysis software for immune sequencing data. As for the study in general: Relapsing-remitting, secondary progressive and progressive-relapsing forms of multiple sclerosis all featured among disease courses. Study observations and caveats: Compared against controls, patients with multiple sclerosis displayed significantly lower normalized Chao1 diversity. Roughly five TRBV segments, including TRBV5-6, TRBV5-1 and TRBV20-1, were more frequent in patients than controls. Samples sharing a preparation batch grouped tightly together when assessed by F measure.

The TCR beta cDNA libraries carried unique molecular identifiers. With about 0.9 to 11 million T cells as the source, roughly 0.5 million cDNA molecules resulted. Via MiXCR, TCRdb re-called the PCR reads, giving one row per CDR3 protein. The table records 350,000 to 500,000 distinct CDR3 sequences, more than 30% of them present only once. A word on this clonotype: The antigen is undetermined.

The V and J ends lost 4 bases and 0 bases respectively, with 16 bases between them. Germline CDR1 is MDHEN and CDR2 is SYDVKM. CDR3 length: 16 amino acids. The TCR sequence derives from a girl aged 2-10 years with multiple sclerosis. The specimen was blood. J is TRBJ2-7 and V is TRBV28; weak D call: TRBD2 (5 bases). CDR3 amino acids: CASSSTGFTASYEQYF. The CDR3 region has the DNA TGTGCCAGCAGTTCAACGGGATTCACCGCCTCCTACGAGCAGTACTTC.